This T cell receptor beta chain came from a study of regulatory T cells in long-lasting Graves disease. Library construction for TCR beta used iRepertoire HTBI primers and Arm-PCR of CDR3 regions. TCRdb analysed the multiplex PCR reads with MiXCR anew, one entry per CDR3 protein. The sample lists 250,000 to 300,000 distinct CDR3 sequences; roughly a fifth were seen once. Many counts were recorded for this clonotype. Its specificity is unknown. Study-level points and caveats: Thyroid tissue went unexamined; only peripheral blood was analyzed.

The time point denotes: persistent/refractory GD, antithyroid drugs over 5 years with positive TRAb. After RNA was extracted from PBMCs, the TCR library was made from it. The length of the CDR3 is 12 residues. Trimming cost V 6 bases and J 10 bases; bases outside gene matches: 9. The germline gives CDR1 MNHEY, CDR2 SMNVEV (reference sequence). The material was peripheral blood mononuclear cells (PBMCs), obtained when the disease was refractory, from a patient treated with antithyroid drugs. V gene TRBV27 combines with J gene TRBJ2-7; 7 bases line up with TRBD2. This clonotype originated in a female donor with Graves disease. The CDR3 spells CASSRAGDRQYF. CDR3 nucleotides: TGTGCCAGCAGCCGGGCGGGGGACCGACAGTACTTC.